This TCR beta chain was observed in a study of neurological immune-mediated disorders. CDR3 size: 14 residues. V gave up 0 bases and J gave up 0 bases, with 7 bases separating them. Germline V gives CDR1 SGHRS, CDR2 YFSETQ. The cDNA was produced through 5'RACE with 10-nucleotide random UMIs. A single run covered 15-18 subjects with over 170 million TCR-beta sequences. MiXCR, run by TCRdb on the 5' RACE reads, gives a single entry per CDR3 protein. The profile shows 32,000 or so distinct CDR3 sequences, around 10% of them singletons. This clonotype was counted many times. The chain is built from TRBV5-1 and TRBJ2-7, with D unresolved. This TCR was recovered from a woman aged 55-70 years in good health. The sample taken for sequencing was PBMCs. Written as DNA, the CDR3 is TGCGCCAGCAGCTTGGCGGCAAGCTCCTACGAGCAGTACTTC. Translating gives CASSLAASSYEQYF.